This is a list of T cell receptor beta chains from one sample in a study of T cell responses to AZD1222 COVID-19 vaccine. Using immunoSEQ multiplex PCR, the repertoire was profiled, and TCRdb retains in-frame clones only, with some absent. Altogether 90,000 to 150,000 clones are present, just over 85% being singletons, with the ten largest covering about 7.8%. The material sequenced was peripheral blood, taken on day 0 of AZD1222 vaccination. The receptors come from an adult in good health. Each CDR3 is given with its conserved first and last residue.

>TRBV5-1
CASSLLGVGTEAFF
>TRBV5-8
CASSLGLAGPYNEQFF
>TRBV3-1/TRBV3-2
CASSQVKNSPLHF
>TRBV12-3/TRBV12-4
CASSFEANYGYTF
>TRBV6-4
CASSDQGGRQPQHF
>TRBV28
CARSGEQYF
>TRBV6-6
CASSKGQGANGELFF
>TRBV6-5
CASSYSGAQGYGYTF
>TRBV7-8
CASSLAIRASNEQYF
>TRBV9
CASSVGGLAGDREQYF
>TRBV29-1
CSVGGVGNTIYF
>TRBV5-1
CASSLKVDPNEKLFF
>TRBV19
CAGGLGNQPQHF
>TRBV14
CASSQELVSTDTQYF
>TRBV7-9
CASSFGFSYEQYF
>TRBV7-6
CASSQQGGDTQYF
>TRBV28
CASSEGTEAFF
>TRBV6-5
CASIGSGNTGELFF
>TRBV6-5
CASSYGGAVQETQYF
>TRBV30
CAWVGGVNYGYTF
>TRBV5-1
CASSLIGVTNTGELFF
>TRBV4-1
CASSQDEAGTSTDTQYF
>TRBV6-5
CASSYSQMNTGELFF
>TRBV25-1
CASSDGQGRGQPQHF
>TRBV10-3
CAIRQAPNYGYTF
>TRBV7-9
CASSFSFNEQFF
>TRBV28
CASSTPGLLYEQYF
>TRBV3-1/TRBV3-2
CASSQDLVAGRGEQFF
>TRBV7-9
CASSLAMGGLAPQETQYF
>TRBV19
CASSTVGAAGNQPQHF
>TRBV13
CASSEVTDTQYF
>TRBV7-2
CASSPPKAGGVEQYF
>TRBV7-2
CASSLGQGRTPYTEAFF
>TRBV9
CASSGGVPGRDNSPLHF
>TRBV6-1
CASSERLSYEQYF
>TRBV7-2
CASSSSGSGETQYF
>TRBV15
CATSNDRRSYNEQFF
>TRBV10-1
CASSPTRNTEAFF
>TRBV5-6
CASSLAKTAYNYGYTF
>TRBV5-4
CASTGALTVAGYGYTF
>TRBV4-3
CASSQGTSAHEQYF
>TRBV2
CASSRSVDQPQHF
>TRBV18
CASSPLRTGQEKLFF
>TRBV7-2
CASSSVGGREKLFF
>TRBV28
CASSFSGRGTDTQYF
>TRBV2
CASRTGGGYGYTF
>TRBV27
CASSPPGSGQPQHF
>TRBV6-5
CASSLRDSPSYEQYF
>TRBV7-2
CASSLGLAGGTDTQYF
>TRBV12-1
CASSFALAGEVDEQFF
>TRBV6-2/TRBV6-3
CASSRSGEQYF